This TCR beta chain originates from a study of blood T cell repertoires in COVID-19. Across the whole study: The United States, Italy and Spain were the sources of the acute and convalescent COVID-19 samples. The cDNA or gDNA used as material had been derived from T cells, B-cell-depleted T cells, or PBMCs.

Source study methods: Counts of nucleated cells, estimated from reference gene primer amplification, were obtained. The assay was immunoSEQ multiplex PCR, and TCRdb's table has in-frame clones only and misses some. V and J calls and clone size are as listed in that table; D and trimming were resolved from the DNA. Of around 53,000 clones in the sample, around nine tenths were seen once. With 1 base removed from V and 5 bases from J, the gap between germline ends came to 20 bases. The CDR3 is 17 amino acids. Germline CDR1 is SGHVS and CDR2 is FQNEAQ. The sequence came from a man aged 50-60 years with acute or convalescent COVID-19. This chain uses TRBV7-8 with TRBJ1-2; D call uncertain. Sequencing was carried out using peripheral blood. The CDR3 nucleotides read TGTGCCAGCAGCTTAGATCCCGGGGTCTATGGCCAATATGGCTACACCTTC. It encodes CASSLDPGVYGQYGYTF.